This T cell receptor beta chain was captured by sequencing in a study of blood T cell repertoires in COVID-19. Looking at the study overall: Samples representing acute and convalescent COVID-19 were sourced from the United States, Italy and Spain. T cells, B-cell-depleted T cells, or PBMCs supplied cDNA or gDNA.

Germline CDR1 reads MGHDK; CDR2 reads SYGVNS. The CDR3 extends over 16 amino acids. V was pared by 0 bases and J by 7 bases, with 13 bases between. In the original workflow: It was from reference gene primer amplification that nucleated cell counts were estimated. Sequencing used immunoSEQ multiplex PCR; TCRdb keeps in-frame clones, though not all of them. From that table come the V and J calls and clone size; the DNA was used to work out D and trimming. The sample yields about 220,000 clones, 86% seen once. Sequences were obtained from peripheral blood. The rearrangement uses TRBV25-1 and TRBJ1-6, with D perhaps TRBD1 (5 bases). This TCR was sampled from a man younger than 45 who had recovered from COVID-19. The CDR3 DNA is TGTGCCAGCAGTGAATATGGGGCAGGTGGGAATTCACCCCTCCACTTT. Amino acid sequence: CASSEYGAGGNSPLHF.